The clone carrying this T cell receptor (beta chain) was counted ten times or more. As yet, its antigen is unknown. TCR beta CDR3 regions were amplified from RNA transcripts. The TCR CDR3 was amplified in a first-round RT-PCR using the HTBI primer set. Each CDR3 protein gets one entry after TCRdb re-called the multiplex PCR reads with MiXCR. The table includes 750,000 to 950,000 distinct CDR3 sequences, 38% detected once. Patients aged 18 to 65 with hyperthyroidism were newly diagnosed, with duration under 2 months. The sample belongs to a study of T cells in Graves' hyperthyroidism and ophthalmopathy. Study information: Peripheral blood was collected at initial diagnosis, before any treatment.

Broader study findings: Expanded thyroid clonotypes (above 0.001) were mostly also found in blood.

The V gene's germline CDR1 is SNHLY and CDR2 FYNNEI. This CDR3 region has 13 residues. V was cut by 6 bases and J by 2 bases, with 7 bases left in between. The sequence was obtained from a man younger than 35 with Graves' hyperthyroidism. The rearrangement joins TRBV2 to TRBJ2-2, with D perhaps given as TRBD1 or TRBD2 (5 bases each). Sequenced material: blood. This chain's CDR3 is CASRRDNTGELFF. The DNA for the CDR3 is TGTGCCAGCAGGAGGGACAACACCGGGGAGCTGTTTTTT.